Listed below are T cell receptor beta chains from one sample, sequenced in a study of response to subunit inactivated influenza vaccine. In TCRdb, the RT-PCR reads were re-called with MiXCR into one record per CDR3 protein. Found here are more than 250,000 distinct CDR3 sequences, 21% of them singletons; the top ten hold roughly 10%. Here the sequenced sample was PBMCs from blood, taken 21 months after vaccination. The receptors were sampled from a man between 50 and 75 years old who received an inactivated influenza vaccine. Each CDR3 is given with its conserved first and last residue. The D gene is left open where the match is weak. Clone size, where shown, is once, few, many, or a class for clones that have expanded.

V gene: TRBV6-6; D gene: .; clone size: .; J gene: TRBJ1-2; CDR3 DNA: TGTGCCAGCAGTCGTGCCCGGGATGGCTACACCTTC; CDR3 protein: CASSRARDGYTF
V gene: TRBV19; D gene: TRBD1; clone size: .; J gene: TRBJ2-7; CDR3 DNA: TGTGCCAGTAGTAAACCGGGACAGGGAAGATACGAGCAGTACTTC; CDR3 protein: CASSKPGQGRYEQYF
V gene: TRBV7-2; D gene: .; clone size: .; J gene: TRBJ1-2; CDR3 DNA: TGTGCCAGCAGCCGGATACAGGGTCCCTATGGCTACACCTTC; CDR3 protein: CASSRIQGPYGYTF
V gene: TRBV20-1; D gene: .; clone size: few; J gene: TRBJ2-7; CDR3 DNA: TGCAGTGCTCAACAGGGATACGAGCAGTACTTC; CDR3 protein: CSAQQGYEQYF
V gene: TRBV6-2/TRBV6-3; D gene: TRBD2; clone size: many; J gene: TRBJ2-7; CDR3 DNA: TGTGCCAGCAGTTTCCTTGGACTAGCGTATGAGCAGTACTTC; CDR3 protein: CASSFLGLAYEQYF
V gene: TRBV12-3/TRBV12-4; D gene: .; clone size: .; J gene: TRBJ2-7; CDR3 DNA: TGTGCCAGCAGTAGCACCGTAGGCGAGCAGTACTTC; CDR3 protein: CASSSTVGEQYF
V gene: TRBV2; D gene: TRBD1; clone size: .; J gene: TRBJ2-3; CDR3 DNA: TGTGCCAGCAGGAGACAGGGGGCAGGCGCAGATACGCAGTATTTT; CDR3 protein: CASRRQGAGADTQYF
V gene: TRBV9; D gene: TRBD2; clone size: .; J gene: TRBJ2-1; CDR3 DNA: TGTGCCAGCAGCGTAGTAGGTGTAGCGGGATTCAATGAGCAGTTCTTC; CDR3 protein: CASSVVGVAGFNEQFF
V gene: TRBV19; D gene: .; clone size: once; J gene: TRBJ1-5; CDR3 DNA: TGTGCCAGTAGTACGCTGGGGCTTGGCAATCAGCCCCAGCATTTT; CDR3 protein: CASSTLGLGNQPQHF
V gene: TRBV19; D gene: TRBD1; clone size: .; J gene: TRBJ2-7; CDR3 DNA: TGTGCCAGTAGTCCGACCGGGACAGGGGCTTACGAGCAGTACTTC; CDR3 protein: CASSPTGTGAYEQYF
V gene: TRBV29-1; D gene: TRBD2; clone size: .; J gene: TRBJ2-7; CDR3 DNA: TGCAGCGTTGAAGATCGGGCTAGCGGTGGGGAGTACTTC; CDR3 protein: CSVEDRASGGEYF
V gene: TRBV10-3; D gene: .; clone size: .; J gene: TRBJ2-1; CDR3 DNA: TGTGCCATCAGTGAGTCTCCGCCGGGGACCGACGAGCAGTTCTTC; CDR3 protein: CAISESPPGTDEQFF
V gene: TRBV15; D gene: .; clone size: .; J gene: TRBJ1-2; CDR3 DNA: TGTGCCACCAGCTACCGCTTCTATGGCTACACCTTC; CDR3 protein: CATSYRFYGYTF
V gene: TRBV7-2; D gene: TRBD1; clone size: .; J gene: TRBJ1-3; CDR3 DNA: TGTGCCAGCAGCTTTGCCGGGACAGGACTAAGCCCAGGAAACACCATATATTTT; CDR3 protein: CASSFAGTGLSPGNTIYF
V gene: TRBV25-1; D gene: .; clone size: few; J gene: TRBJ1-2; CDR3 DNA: TGTGCCAGCACTCCGGGACACCCGAACTATGGCTACACCTTC; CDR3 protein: CASTPGHPNYGYTF
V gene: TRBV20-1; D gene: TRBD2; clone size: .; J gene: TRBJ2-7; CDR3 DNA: TGCAGTGCTAGAGATATAGAGCGGGAGTCCCACGAGCAGTACTTC; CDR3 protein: CSARDIERESHEQYF
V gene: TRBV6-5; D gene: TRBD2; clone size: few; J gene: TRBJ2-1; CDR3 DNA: TGTGCCAGCAGTTACTCGGGGAGCGGGGGGGTATACAATGAGCAGTTCTTC; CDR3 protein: CASSYSGSGGVYNEQFF
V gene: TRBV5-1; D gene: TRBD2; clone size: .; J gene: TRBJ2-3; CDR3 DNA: TGCGCCAGCAGCTCAGGACTAGCGGCTAGCACAGATACGCAGTATTTT; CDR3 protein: CASSSGLAASTDTQYF
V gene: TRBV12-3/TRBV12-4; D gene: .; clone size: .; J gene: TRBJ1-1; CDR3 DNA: TGTGCCAGCAAGAGGGGGGCGCGGACTGAAGCTTTCTTT; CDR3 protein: CASKRGARTEAFF
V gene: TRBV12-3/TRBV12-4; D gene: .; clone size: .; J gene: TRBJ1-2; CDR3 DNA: TGTGCCAGCAGTTTAGCTATAGGGACGTATGGCTACACCTTC; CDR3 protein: CASSLAIGTYGYTF
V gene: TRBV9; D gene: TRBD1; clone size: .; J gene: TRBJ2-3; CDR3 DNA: TGTGCCAGCAGCGTGGGTACGACAGGGGCAAGTACGCAGTATTTT; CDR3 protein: CASSVGTTGASTQYF
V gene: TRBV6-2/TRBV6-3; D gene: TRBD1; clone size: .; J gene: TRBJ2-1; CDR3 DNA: TGTGCCAGCAGTTATCCGGACAGGTTGGGAAATGAGCAGTTCTTC; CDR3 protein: CASSYPDRLGNEQFF
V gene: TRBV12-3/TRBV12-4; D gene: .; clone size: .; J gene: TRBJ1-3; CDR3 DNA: TGTGCCAGCACCCGTCTGGGGTCTGGAAACACCATATATTTT; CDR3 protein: CASTRLGSGNTIYF
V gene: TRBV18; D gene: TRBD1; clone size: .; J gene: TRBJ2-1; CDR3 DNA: TGTGCCAGCTCACAAAAAGGAGGGACAGGGACGTACAATGAGCAGTTCTTC; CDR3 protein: CASSQKGGTGTYNEQFF
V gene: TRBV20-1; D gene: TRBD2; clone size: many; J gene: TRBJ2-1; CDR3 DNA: TGCAGTGCGAGGATAGCGGGGGGGTACAATGAGCAGTTCTTC; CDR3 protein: CSARIAGGYNEQFF
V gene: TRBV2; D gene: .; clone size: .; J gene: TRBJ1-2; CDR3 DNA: TGTGCCAGCAGTGAGAACAGGGTAGACTATGGCTACACCTTC; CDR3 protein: CASSENRVDYGYTF
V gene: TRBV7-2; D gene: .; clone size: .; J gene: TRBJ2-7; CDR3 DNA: TGTGCCAGCAAAAGGGGTTTCCTCTCCTACGAGCAGTACTTC; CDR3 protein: CASKRGFLSYEQYF
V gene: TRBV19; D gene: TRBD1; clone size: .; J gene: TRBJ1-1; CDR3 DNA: TGTGCCAGTAGTATCACCCGACAGGGAATTGACACTGAAGCTTTCTTT; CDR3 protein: CASSITRQGIDTEAFF
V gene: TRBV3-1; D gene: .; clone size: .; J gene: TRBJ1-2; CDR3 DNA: TGTGCCAGCAGCCAAGGTCACGGCCCCTATTGCTACACCTTC; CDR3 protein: CASSQGHGPYCYTF
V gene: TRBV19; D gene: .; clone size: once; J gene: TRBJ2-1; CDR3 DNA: TGTGCCAGTAGTATAGACGACTACAATGAGCAGTTCTTC; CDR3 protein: CASSIDDYNEQFF
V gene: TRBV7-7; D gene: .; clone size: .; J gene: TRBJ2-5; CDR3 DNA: TGTGCCAGCAGCACAACTGGCGGACCCCAAGAGACCCAGTACTTC; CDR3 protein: CASSTTGGPQETQYF
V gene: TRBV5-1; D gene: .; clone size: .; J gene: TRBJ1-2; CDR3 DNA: TGCGCCAGCAGCTTGGGACAGAATAATGGCTACACCTTC; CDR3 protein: CASSLGQNNGYTF
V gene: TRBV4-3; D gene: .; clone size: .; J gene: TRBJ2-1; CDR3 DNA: TGCGCCAGCAGCCAAGATATGGCGTTAGGCAATGAGCAGTTCTTC; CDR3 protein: CASSQDMALGNEQFF
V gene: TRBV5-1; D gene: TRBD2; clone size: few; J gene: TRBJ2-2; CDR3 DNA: TGCGCCAGCAGCTTGTATATTAGCGGGACCGGGGAGCTGTTTTTT; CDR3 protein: CASSLYISGTGELFF
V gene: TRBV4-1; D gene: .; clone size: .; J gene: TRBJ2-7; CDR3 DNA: TGCGCCAGCAGCCAAGATGCCCAGGGGACATACGAGCAGTACTTC; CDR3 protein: CASSQDAQGTYEQYF
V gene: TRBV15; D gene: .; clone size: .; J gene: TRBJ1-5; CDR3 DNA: TGTGCCACCAGCATCTCTGGGGATCAGCCCCAGCATTTT; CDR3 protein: CATSISGDQPQHF
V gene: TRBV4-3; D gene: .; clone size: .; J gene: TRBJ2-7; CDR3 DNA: TGCGCCAGCAGCCAAGATCGGAGGGGTCGGAACGAGCAGTACTTC; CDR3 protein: CASSQDRRGRNEQYF
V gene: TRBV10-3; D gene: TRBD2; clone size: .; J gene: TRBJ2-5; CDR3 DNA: TGTGCCATCAAGCCAAAGCGGGAGAGTGAGACCCAGTACTTC; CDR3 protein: CAIKPKRESETQYF
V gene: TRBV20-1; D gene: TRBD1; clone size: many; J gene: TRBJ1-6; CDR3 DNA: TGCAGTGCTAGGACAGGGGGCGAAAATTCACCCCTCCACTTT; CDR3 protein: CSARTGGENSPLHF
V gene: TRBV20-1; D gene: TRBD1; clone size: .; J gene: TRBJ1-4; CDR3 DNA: TGCAGTGCTAAGGGGGCAGGCGAAAAACTGTTTTTT; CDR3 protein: CSAKGAGEKLFF
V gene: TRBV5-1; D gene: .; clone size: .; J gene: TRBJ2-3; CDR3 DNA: TGCGCCAGCAGCTCTGTAGAGGCAGATACGCAGTATTTT; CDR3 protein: CASSSVEADTQYF
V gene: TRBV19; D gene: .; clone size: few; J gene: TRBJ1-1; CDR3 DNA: TGTGCCAGTAGTAGGACAGACATGAACACTGAAGCTTTCTTT; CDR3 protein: CASSRTDMNTEAFF
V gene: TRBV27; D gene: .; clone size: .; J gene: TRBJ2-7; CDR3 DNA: TGTGCCAGCAGCCCCAATGTATTTACTCTCTACGAGCAGTACTTC; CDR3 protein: CASSPNVFTLYEQYF
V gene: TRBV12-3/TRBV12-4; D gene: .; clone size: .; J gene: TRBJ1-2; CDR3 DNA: TGTGCCAGCAGTACCAGGGGTGGCTACACCTTC; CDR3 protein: CASSTRGGYTF
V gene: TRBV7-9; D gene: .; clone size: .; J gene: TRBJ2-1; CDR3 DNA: TGTGCCAGCAGCTTAGCCCGCCTCGGGCAGTTCTTC; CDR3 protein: CASSLARLGQFF
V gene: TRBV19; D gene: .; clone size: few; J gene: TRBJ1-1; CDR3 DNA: TGTGCCAGTATCCTCGACAGGAACACTGAAGCTTTCTTT; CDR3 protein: CASILDRNTEAFF
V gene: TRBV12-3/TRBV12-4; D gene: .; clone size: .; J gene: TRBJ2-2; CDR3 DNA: TGTGCCAGCAGCCTACCCCTCGGGGAGCTGTTTTTT; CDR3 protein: CASSLPLGELFF
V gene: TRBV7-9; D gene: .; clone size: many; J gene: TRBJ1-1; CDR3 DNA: TGTGCCAGCAGCGGGATCCAGGGCGCTGAAGCTTTCTTT; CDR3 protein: CASSGIQGAEAFF
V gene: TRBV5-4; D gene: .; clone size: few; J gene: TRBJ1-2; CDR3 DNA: TGTGCCAGCAGCCCCACATGGAACTATGGCTACACCTTC; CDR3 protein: CASSPTWNYGYTF
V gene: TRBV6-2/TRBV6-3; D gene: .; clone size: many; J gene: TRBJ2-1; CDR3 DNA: TGTGCCAGCACCCGCCAGGGTTTTAGGCTGTTCTTC; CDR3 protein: CASTRQGFRLFF
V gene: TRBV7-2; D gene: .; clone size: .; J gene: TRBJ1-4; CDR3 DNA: TGTGCCAGCAGCTTAGGAGGGGGGGCTAATGAAAAACTGTTTTTT; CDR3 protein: CASSLGGGANEKLFF
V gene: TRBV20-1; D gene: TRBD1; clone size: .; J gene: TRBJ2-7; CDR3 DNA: TGCAGTGCTAAGACAGGGATATCCTACGAGCAGTACTTC; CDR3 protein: CSAKTGISYEQYF
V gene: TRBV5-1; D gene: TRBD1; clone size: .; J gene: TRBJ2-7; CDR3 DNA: TGCGCCAGCAGCTCGCCGTCGGGACAGGGTAACGAGCAGTACTTC; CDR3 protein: CASSSPSGQGNEQYF
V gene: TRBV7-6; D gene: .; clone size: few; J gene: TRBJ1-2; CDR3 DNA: TGTGCCAGCAGCTTATGGGGCGGGAATGGCTACACCTTC; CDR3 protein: CASSLWGGNGYTF
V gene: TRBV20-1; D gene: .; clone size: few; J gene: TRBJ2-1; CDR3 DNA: TGCAGTGCTAGAGGTCCAGGGCCGGGCAATGAGCAGTTCTTC; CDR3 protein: CSARGPGPGNEQFF
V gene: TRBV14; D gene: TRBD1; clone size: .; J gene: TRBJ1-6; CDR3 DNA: TGTGCCAGCAGCCAAGCAATTGTGAGACAGGGAATTAATTGGTCACCCCTCCACTTT; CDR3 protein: CASSQAIVRQGINWSPLHF